This is a list of T cell receptor beta chains from one sample in a study of blood T cell repertoires in COVID-19. Clones were read by immunoSEQ multiplex PCR, and TCRdb kept only the in-frame ones, dropping some. Here the sample spans over 120,000 clones, approximately 88% being singletons. Sequenced: peripheral blood. These receptor sequences come from a man aged 70 or older with acute or convalescent COVID-19. The CDR3 runs from the conserved cysteine through the conserved F or W. A D gene is named only where the DNA matches it firmly. Clone size, where shown, is once, few, many, or a class for clones that have expanded.

>-|TRBV5-1|TRBJ2-2|-
CASSFREPPGELFF
TGCGCCAGCAGCTTCCGGGAACCCCCCGGGGAGCTGTTTTTT
>-|TRBV6-5|TRBJ2-1|-
CASSYLSFYNEQFF
TGTGCCAGCAGTTACCTGAGTTTCTACAATGAGCAGTTCTTC
>-|TRBV28|TRBJ1-4|-
CAAGSTNEKLFF
TGTGCCGCAGGTAGTACTAATGAAAAACTGTTTTTT
>TRBD1|TRBV30|TRBJ2-7|-
CAWRRQGASYEQYF
TGTGCCTGGAGAAGACAGGGGGCGTCCTACGAGCAGTACTTC
>-|TRBV11-2|TRBJ2-4|-
CASSLDRAKNIQYF
TGTGCCAGCAGCTTAGACCGAGCCAAAAACATTCAGTACTTC
>TRBD1|TRBV6-1|TRBJ2-3|-
CASSATGGAKTDTQYF
TGTGCCAGCAGTGCAACAGGGGGCGCGAAGACAGATACGCAGTATTTT
>TRBD1|TRBV7-8|TRBJ2-7|-
CASSWDRGYEQYF
TGTGCCAGCAGTTGGGACAGGGGTTACGAGCAGTACTTC
>-|TRBV27|TRBJ2-1|few
CASRVGLYNEQFF
TGTGCCAGCAGGGTGGGACTTTACAATGAGCAGTTCTTC
>-|TRBV28|TRBJ1-3|once
CASSLMAGSGNTIYF
TGTGCCAGCAGTTTAATGGCAGGCTCTGGAAACACCATATATTTT
>TRBD1|TRBV19|TRBJ2-1|-
CASSIRQGVSYNEQFF
TGTGCCAGTAGTATTCGACAGGGAGTCTCCTACAATGAGCAGTTCTTC
>-|TRBV3-1/TRBV3-2|TRBJ1-4|-
CASSQVRGWGGKLFF
TGTGCCAGCAGCCAAGTTCGGGGATGGGGAGGGAAACTGTTTTTT
>TRBD2|TRBV28|TRBJ2-7|-
CASSYGTSGFFEQYF
TGTGCCAGCAGTTACGGGACTAGCGGGTTTTTTGAGCAGTACTTC
>TRBD2|TRBV9|TRBJ2-3|-
CASSVSGGLTHTQYF
TGTGCCAGCAGCGTTAGCGGGGGGCTTACGCATACGCAGTATTTT
>-|TRBV2|TRBJ2-5|-
CASSADSWVETQYF
TGTGCCAGCAGTGCGGACAGTTGGGTGGAGACCCAGTACTTC
>TRBD2|TRBV4-1|TRBJ2-5|-
CASTPPGGGLETQYF
TGCGCCAGCACCCCCCCGGGGGGGGGCCTAGAGACCCAGTACTTC
>TRBD1|TRBV10-1|TRBJ2-1|-
CASSEEKGALYNEQFF
TGCGCCAGCAGTGAGGAGAAGGGGGCGTTGTACAATGAGCAGTTCTTC
>-|TRBV6-5|TRBJ2-7|-
CASSYTTDSYEQYF
TGTGCCAGCAGTTACACGACTGATTCCTACGAGCAGTACTTC
>-|TRBV10-3|TRBJ1-2|-
CAILGGSNYGYTF
TGTGCCATCTTGGGGGGGTCTAACTATGGCTACACCTTC
>-|TRBV5-1|TRBJ2-2|-
CASSYLQGGGATGELFF
TGCGCCAGCAGCTACCTACAGGGTGGGGGAGCTACCGGGGAGCTGTTTTTT
>TRBD1|TRBV2|TRBJ1-5|-
CASSELWTGGNQPQHF
TGTGCCAGCAGTGAACTTTGGACAGGGGGCAATCAGCCCCAGCATTTT
>-|TRBV28|TRBJ1-5|-
CASSPRAGVGPSNQPQHF
TGTGCCAGCAGCCCCCGGGCAGGGGTGGGCCCTAGCAATCAGCCCCAGCATTTT
>TRBD2|TRBV7-3|TRBJ2-2|-
CASSLGTSGSGTGELFF
TGTGCCAGCAGCCTCGGGACTAGCGGGAGCGGGACCGGGGAGCTGTTTTTT
>-|TRBV4-1|TRBJ1-2|-
CASSQRTGGGAFYGYTF
TGCGCCAGCAGCCAAAGGACCGGTGGGGGCGCCTTTTATGGCTACACCTTC
>TRBD1|TRBV2|TRBJ1-6|-
CASSVDRVKPLHF
TGTGCCAGCAGCGTCGACAGGGTAAAACCCCTCCACTTT
>TRBD1|TRBV25-1|TRBJ2-5|-
CASSALQGAGETQYF
TGTGCCAGCAGTGCGTTACAGGGGGCAGGGGAGACCCAGTACTTC
>-|TRBV12-3/TRBV12-4|TRBJ1-6|-
CASSFGGNSPLHF
TGTGCCAGCAGTTTCGGCGGAAATTCACCCCTCCACTTT
>TRBD2|TRBV7-9|TRBJ2-4|-
CASSLGGGQVRNIQYF
TGTGCCAGCAGCTTAGGGGGAGGGCAGGTTCGGAACATTCAGTACTTC
>TRBD2|TRBV18|TRBJ2-2|-
CASSRTSGTGELFF
TGTGCCAGCTCAAGGACTAGCGGCACCGGGGAGCTGTTTTTT
>-|TRBV7-9|TRBJ1-2|-
CASSTSTGYGYTF
TGTGCCAGCAGCACCTCTACTGGCTATGGCTACACCTTC
>-|TRBV5-1|TRBJ2-5|-
CASSGGGRRQETQYF
TGCGCCAGCAGCGGAGGGGGCAGGAGGCAAGAGACCCAGTACTTC
>-|TRBV14|TRBJ1-2|-
CASSQASGALGYTF
TGTGCCAGCAGCCAAGCATCAGGGGCGCTTGGCTACACCTTC
>-|TRBV7-8|TRBJ2-7|-
CASSLVRESYEQYF
TGTGCCAGCAGCTTAGTGAGGGAGTCCTACGAGCAGTACTTC
>TRBD2|TRBV5-4|TRBJ2-1|-
CASSFGGGAEPWEQFF
TGTGCCAGCAGCTTCGGGGGGGGAGCAGAACCATGGGAGCAGTTCTTC
>TRBD1|TRBV11-2|TRBJ2-7|once
CASSHTRTGSEQYF
TGTGCCAGCAGCCATACCCGGACAGGCAGCGAGCAGTACTTC
>-|TRBV3-1/TRBV3-2|TRBJ2-7|-
CASSREGNGAYEQYF
TGTGCCAGCAGCCGTGAAGGAAATGGAGCCTACGAGCAGTACTTC
>-|TRBV7-8|TRBJ1-3|-
CASSLGTVSGNTIYF
TGTGCCAGCAGCTTAGGCACGGTATCTGGAAACACCATATATTTT
>TRBD1|TRBV7-2|TRBJ1-1|-
CASSGGTEAFF
TGTGCCTCTTCAGGGGGGACTGAAGCTTTCTTT
>-|TRBV12-5|TRBJ1-2|few
CASGRHPNYGYTF
TGTGCTAGTGGTCGACACCCGAACTATGGCTACACCTTC
>-|TRBV27|TRBJ1-6|-
CASSYLEGSYNSPLHF
TGTGCCAGCAGTTACCTCGAGGGCTCCTATAATTCACCCCTCCACTTT
>-|TRBV6-5|TRBJ2-3|-
CASTDRRIGTQYF
TGTGCCAGCACCGACAGACGGATCGGTACGCAGTATTTT
>-|TRBV5-1|TRBJ1-4|-
CASGDSATNEKLFF
TGCGCCAGCGGTGACAGTGCAACTAATGAAAAACTGTTTTTT
>-|TRBV7-2|TRBJ2-7|-
CASSATVYEQYF
TGTGCCAGCAGCGCCACTGTCTACGAGCAGTACTTC
>-|TRBV6-1|TRBJ1-4|-
CASSEGRGTNEKLFF
TGTGCCAGCAGTGAGGGGAGGGGAACTAATGAAAAACTGTTTTTT